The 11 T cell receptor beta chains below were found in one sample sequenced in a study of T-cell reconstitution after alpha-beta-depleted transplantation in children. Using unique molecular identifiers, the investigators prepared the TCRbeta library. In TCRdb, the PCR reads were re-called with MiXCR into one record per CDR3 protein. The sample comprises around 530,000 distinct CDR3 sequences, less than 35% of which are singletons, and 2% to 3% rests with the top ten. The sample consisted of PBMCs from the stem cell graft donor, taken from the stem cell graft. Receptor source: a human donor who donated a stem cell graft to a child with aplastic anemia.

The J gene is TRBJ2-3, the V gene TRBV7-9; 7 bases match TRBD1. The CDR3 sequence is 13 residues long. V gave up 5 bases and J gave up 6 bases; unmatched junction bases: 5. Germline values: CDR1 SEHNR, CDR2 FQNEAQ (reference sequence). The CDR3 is CASSPGTADTQYF. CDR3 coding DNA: TGTGCCAGCAGCCCCGGGACAGCCGATACGCAGTATTTT.

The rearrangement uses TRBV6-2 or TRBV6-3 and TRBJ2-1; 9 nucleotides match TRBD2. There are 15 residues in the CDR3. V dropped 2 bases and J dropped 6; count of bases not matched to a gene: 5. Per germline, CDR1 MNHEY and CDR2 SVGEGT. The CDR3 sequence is CASSYARTSANEQFF. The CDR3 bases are TGTGCCAGCAGTTACGCTCGGACTAGCGCCAATGAGCAGTTCTTC.

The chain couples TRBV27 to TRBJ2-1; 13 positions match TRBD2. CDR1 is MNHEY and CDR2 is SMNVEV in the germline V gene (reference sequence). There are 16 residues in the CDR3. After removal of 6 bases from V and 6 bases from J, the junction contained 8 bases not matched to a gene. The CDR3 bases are TGTGCCAGCAGGATACTTGGGACTAGCGGGATCAATGAGCAGTTCTTC. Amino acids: CASRILGTSGINEQFF.

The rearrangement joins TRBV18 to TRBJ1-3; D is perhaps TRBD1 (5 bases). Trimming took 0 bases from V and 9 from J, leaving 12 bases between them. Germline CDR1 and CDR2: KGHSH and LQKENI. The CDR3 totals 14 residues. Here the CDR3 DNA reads TGTGCCAGCTCACCACCAGGTGACAGAGCCACCATATATTTT. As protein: CASSPPGDRATIYF.

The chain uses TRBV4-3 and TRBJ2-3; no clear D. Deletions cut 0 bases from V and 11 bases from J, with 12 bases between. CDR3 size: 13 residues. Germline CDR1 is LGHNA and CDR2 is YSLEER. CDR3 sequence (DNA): TGCGCCAGCAGCCAAGATCGCGAAAAAATGCAGTATTTT. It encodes CASSQDREKMQYF.

As DNA, the CDR3 is TGTGCCAGCAGTGACGAGGGGGCGTCTTACAATGAGCAGTTCTTC. The encoded protein is CASSDEGASYNEQFF. The chain couples TRBV6-4 to TRBJ2-1, with TRBD1 matching 7 bases. The CDR3 totals 15 residues. The trim removed 2 bases at V and 4 bases at J, leaving 5 bases unmatched. Germline values: CDR1 MRHNA, CDR2 SNTAGT.

CDR3 amino acids: CSVDQGGQRTDTQYF. DNA of the CDR3: TGCAGCGTGGACCAAGGGGGACAACGCACAGATACGCAGTATTTT. The rearrangement links TRBV29-1 to TRBJ2-3; D perhaps matches TRBD1 (6 bases). CDR3 length: 15 residues. Germline V gene sequence: CDR1 SQVTM, CDR2 ANQGSEA. The V gene lost 6 bases and the J gene lost 1 base, with 17 bases spanning the gap.

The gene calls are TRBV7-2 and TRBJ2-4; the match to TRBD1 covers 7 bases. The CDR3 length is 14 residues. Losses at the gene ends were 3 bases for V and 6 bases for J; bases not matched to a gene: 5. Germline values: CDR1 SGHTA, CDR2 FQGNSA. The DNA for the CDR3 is TGTGCCAGCAGCTTTCGACAGGGTCCAAACATTCAGTACTTC. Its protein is CASSFRQGPNIQYF.

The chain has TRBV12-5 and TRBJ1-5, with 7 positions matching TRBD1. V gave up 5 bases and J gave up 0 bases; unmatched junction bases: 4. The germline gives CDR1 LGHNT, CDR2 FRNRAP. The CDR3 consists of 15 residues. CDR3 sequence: CASGPGTASNQPQHF. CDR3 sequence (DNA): TGTGCTAGTGGTCCCGGGACAGCTAGCAATCAGCCCCAGCATTTT.

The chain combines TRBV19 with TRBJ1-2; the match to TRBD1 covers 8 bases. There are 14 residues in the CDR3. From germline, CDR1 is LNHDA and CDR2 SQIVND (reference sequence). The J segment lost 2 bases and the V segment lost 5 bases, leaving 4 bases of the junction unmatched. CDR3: CASSADRGNYGYTF. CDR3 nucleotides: TGTGCCAGTAGTGCCGACAGGGGAAACTATGGCTACACCTTC.

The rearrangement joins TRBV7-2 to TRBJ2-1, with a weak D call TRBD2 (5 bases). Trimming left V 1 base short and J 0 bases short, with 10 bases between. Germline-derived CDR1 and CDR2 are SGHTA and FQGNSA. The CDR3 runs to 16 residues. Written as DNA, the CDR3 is TGTGCCAGCAGCTTAGAGCTAGCCGGCTCCTACAATGAGCAGTTCTTC. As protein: CASSLELAGSYNEQFF.